This entry lists 22 T cell receptor beta chains sequenced from one sample in a study of cytomegalovirus exposure and HLA in healthy donors. With 60 Vbeta and 13 Jbeta primers, the PCR was carried out. TCRdb keeps only in-frame clones here, not all; method: immunoSEQ multiplex PCR. The sample shows more than 140,000 clones, about 75% of them seen only once. The sequenced sample was PBMCs. All receptors come from a male donor in good health and CMV-seronegative.

The genes are TRBV15 and TRBJ1-2, with 9 bases lining up with TRBD1. This CDR3 comprises 14 residues. Per germline, CDR1 LNHNV and CDR2 YYDKDF (reference sequence). Losses at the gene ends were 0 bases for V and 8 bases for J; bases not matched to a gene: 4. CDR3 sequence (DNA): TGTGCCACCAGCAGAGATAGACAGGGGGGGGGCTACACCTTC. Translated, it gives CATSRDRQGGGYTF.

This clone was detected only a few times. The gene calls are TRBV11-3 and TRBJ1-1, with 8 positions matching TRBD1. This CDR3 has 17 amino acids. Per the germline V gene, CDR1 is SGHNT and CDR2 is YENEEA. V shed 4 bases and J 3 bases; nucleotides not matched to a gene: 13. The CDR3 reads CASSSGQGAGGDTEAFF. The CDR3, as DNA: TGTGCCAGCAGCTCAGGACAGGGAGCGGGGGGAGACACTGAAGCTTTCTTT.

The CDR3: CATSPSGSNQPQHF. The CDR3 DNA is TGTGCCACCAGCCCCTCGGGTAGCAATCAGCCCCAGCATTTT. The chain employs TRBV15 and TRBJ1-5; D is ambiguous. This CDR3 contains 14 residues. CDR1 and CDR2 from the germline V gene are LNHNV and YYDKDF (reference sequence). V was pared by 5 bases and J by 0 bases, with 8 bases between.

The chain links TRBV6-4 to TRBJ1-2, with 8 bases lining up with TRBD1. The germline CDR1 and CDR2 sequences are MRHNA and SNTAGT. After removal of 8 bases from V and 7 bases from J, the junction contained 9 bases not matched to a gene. This CDR3 contains 13 residues. The CDR3 loop is CASRVVTGGGYTF. In DNA, the CDR3 is TGTGCCAGCCGGGTTGTCACAGGGGGTGGCTACACCTTC.

The gene calls are TRBV4-3 and TRBJ2-7; D is ambiguous. Germline V gene lookup returns CDR1 LGHNA and CDR2 YSLEER. With 1 base removed from V and 2 bases from J, the gap between germline ends came to 12 bases. This CDR3 comprises 15 residues. As DNA, the CDR3 is TGCGCCAGCAGCCAAGGGGTGGAGCTACCCTACGAGCAGTACTTC. Residues: CASSQGVELPYEQYF.

This clone was recorded a few times. This rearrangement joins TRBV5-4 to TRBJ1-6; no clear D gene. V was shortened by 4 bases and J by 7 bases, with 12 bases between the two germline ends. This CDR3 has 14 residues. Germline V CDR1 and CDR2: SGHNT, YYREEE (reference sequence). Written as DNA, the CDR3 is TGTGCCAGCAGCCGCGACTTTCCGAATTCACCCCTCCACTTT. Protein: CASSRDFPNSPLHF. The variable domain in full, completed from reference TRBV5-4 and TRBJ1-6, reads ETGVTQSPTHLIKTRGQQVTLRCSSQSGHNTVSWYQQALGQGPQFIFQYYREEENGRGNFPPRFSGLQFPNYSSELNVNALELDDSALYLCASSRDFPNSPLHFGNGTRLTVT.

A single count supports this clone. The rearrangement links TRBV11-3 to TRBJ2-1; 10 bases line up with TRBD1. CDR1 and CDR2 from the germline V gene are SGHNT and YENEEA. The length of the CDR3 is 15 residues. J gave up 6 bases and V 5 bases, and 7 bases lay outside the gene matches. The CDR3 DNA sequence: TGTGCCAGCAGCCTGTTTGGACAGGGGGGCAATGAGCAGTTCTTC. Its protein is CASSLFGQGGNEQFF. Full variable domain (missing parts from reference TRBV11-3 and TRBJ2-1): EAGVVQSPRYKIIEKKQPVAFWCNPISGHNTLYWYLQNLGQGPELLIRYENEEAVDDSQLPKDRFSAERLKGVDSTLKIQPAELGDSAVYLCASSLFGQGGNEQFFGPGTRLTVL.

The CDR3 spells CASSTDYREQYF. The CDR3 DNA reads as TGTGCCAGCTCAACGGACTACCGAGAGCAGTACTTC. V and J are TRBV18 and TRBJ2-7, with a tentative D call TRBD2 (6 bases). V lost 5 bases and J lost 7, with 12 bases in between. The CDR3 sequence is 12 residues long. Looked up from germline, CDR1 is KGHSH and CDR2 is LQKENI.

V gene TRBV4-1 combines with J gene TRBJ2-3; 8 bases line up with TRBD2. CDR3 length: 17 residues. The germline V gene has CDR1 MGHRA and CDR2 YSYEKL. Germline trimming cut 2 bases from V and 1 base from J; bases unmatched to any gene: 8. The CDR3 protein is CASSQPGLAPGTDTQYF. Written as DNA, the CDR3 is TGCGCCAGCAGCCAACCAGGACTAGCACCAGGCACAGATACGCAGTATTTT.

This rearrangement joins TRBV5-1 to TRBJ2-5, with D unresolved. In germline, CDR1 is SGHRS, CDR2 YFSETQ. CDR3 length: 13 amino acids. V was clipped by 4 bases and J by 1 base, with 8 bases between them. This CDR3 reads CASSIAPQETQYF. As DNA, the CDR3 is TGCGCCAGCAGCATAGCTCCCCAAGAGACCCAGTACTTC.

This clone was recorded a few times. The gene calls are TRBV7-2 and TRBJ2-7, with D possibly TRBD1 on 6 matching bases. The CDR3 consists of 14 residues. Between the trimmed V and J ends, which lost 6 bases and 5 bases, there was a span of 17 bases. CDR1 and CDR2 from the germline V gene are SGHTA and FQGNSA. The CDR3 DNA is TGTGCCAGCAGACCGGGACACTTATTAAACGAGCAGTACTTC. Protein sequence: CASRPGHLLNEQYF.

As concerns this clone: A junction end diverges from the germline sequence, so it may reflect a read error. Distinct nucleotide sequences in the sample also encode this CDR3. The genes are TRBV4-3 and TRBJ1-1, with D possibly TRBD1 on 6 matching bases. The CDR3 loop spans 16 amino acids. CDR1 and CDR2 (germline): LGHNA, YSLEER. The CDR3 sequence: CASSQAGEGVNTEAFF. The CDR3 DNA reads as TGCGCCAGCAGCCAAGCAGGGGAGGGGGTAAACACTGAAGCCTTCTTT.

The J gene is TRBJ1-3, the V gene TRBV14; no clear D. The CDR3 runs to 12 residues. V lost 3 bases to trimming and J lost 4 bases, with 4 bases between them. Germline CDR1 is SGHDN and CDR2 is FVKESK. As DNA, the CDR3 is TGTGCCAGCAGCCAGAGCGGAAACACCATATATTTT. It translates to CASSQSGNTIYF.

CDR3 nucleotides: TGTGCCTGCCTTAGCGGGAGCGAGACCCAGTACTTC. Translation: CACLSGSETQYF. This chain joins TRBV30 and TRBJ2-5; 9 bases are a match to TRBD2. The CDR3 has 12 residues. CDR1 is GTSNPN and CDR2 is SVGIG in the germline V gene (reference sequence). With V trimmed by 6 bases and J by 5 bases, 4 bases remained unmatched.

The CDR3 region has the DNA TGCGCCAGCATTAGGCTAGCGGGAGGCCCCGGCGTGGGTAATGAGCAGTTCTTC. Translation: CASIRLAGGPGVGNEQFF. The V call is TRBV10-1, the J call TRBJ2-1; 11 nucleotides line up with TRBD2. V was clipped by 7 bases and J by 7 bases; unmatched bases: 18. The CDR3 runs 18 residues. Per the germline V gene, CDR1 is WNHNN and CDR2 is SYGVQD (reference sequence).

With respect to this clone: The final CDR3 position lacks the conserved phenylalanine or tryptophan, pointing to a likely read error. The genes are TRBV2 and TRBJ1-6, with TRBD1 matching over 8 bases. This CDR3 has 17 amino acids. Germline values: CDR1 SNHLY, CDR2 FYNNEI. The trim removed 0 bases at V and 8 bases at J, leaving 9 bases unmatched. CDR3 nucleotides: TGTGCCAGCAGTGAAGCGCTTCGCCAGGGGGCGGATTCACCCCTCCACCTT. Translating it yields CASSEALRQGADSPLHL.

The J gene is TRBJ2-7, the V gene TRBV5-4, with D possibly TRBD1 on 5 matching bases. The CDR3 length is 16 residues. Germline-derived CDR1 and CDR2 are SGHNT and YYREEE (reference sequence). The germline V and J ends were trimmed by 5 bases and 6 bases, with 24 bases remaining between them. The CDR3 nucleotides read TGTGCCAGCAGTCCGCACGACAGATACCGGCTAGGCGAGCAGTACTTC. It codes for CASSPHDRYRLGEQYF.

The chain combines TRBV5-4 with TRBJ2-2; 7 bases line up with TRBD2. Germline trimming cut 3 bases from V and 1 base from J; bases unmatched to any gene: 3. There are 15 residues in the CDR3. Germline values: CDR1 SGHNT, CDR2 YYREEE (reference sequence). CDR3: CASSWERENTGELFF. DNA of the CDR3: TGTGCCAGCAGCTGGGAGCGGGAGAACACCGGGGAGCTGTTTTTT.

The rearrangement uses TRBV30 and TRBJ1-1, with a weak D call TRBD1 (6 bases). The V gene lost 1 base and the J gene lost 5 bases, with 11 bases spanning the gap. This CDR3 comprises 13 residues. Germline loops: CDR1 GTSNPN, CDR2 SVGIG (reference sequence). The CDR3 DNA reads TGTGCCTGGAGTGCGGGGACAATAACTGAAGCTTTCTTT. Translated, it gives CAWSAGTITEAFF.

The V and J genes are TRBV4-3 and TRBJ1-2, with 7 bases matching TRBD1. Losses at the gene ends were 7 bases for V and 5 bases for J; bases not matched to a gene: 10. Per the germline V gene, CDR1 is LGHNA and CDR2 is YSLEER. CDR3 length: 14 residues. Written as DNA, the CDR3 is TGCGCCAGCACCCCCGGGGGACAGACATATGGCTACACCTTC. This codes for CASTPGGQTYGYTF.

This clone has only a few counts. The rearrangement joins TRBV7-2 to TRBJ2-7; no reliable D call. The CDR3 consists of 12 residues. From germline, CDR1 is SGHTA and CDR2 FQGNSA. V was pared by 7 bases and J by 3 bases, with 10 bases between. CDR3 loop: CASTYRGYEQYF. The DNA of the CDR3 is TGTGCCAGCACCTATCGAGGCTACGAGCAGTACTTC.

This chain joins TRBV9 and TRBJ2-7, with D possibly matching TRBD2 (5 bases). Germline-derived CDR1 and CDR2 are SGDLS and YYNGEE. The CDR3 is made up of 16 amino acids. Trimming stripped 3 bases from V and 5 bases from J, with 21 bases between. CDR3 in DNA: TGTGCCAGCAGCGACCCCCGGGGAAACAGTCCCCACGAGCAGTACTTC. It encodes CASSDPRGNSPHEQYF.